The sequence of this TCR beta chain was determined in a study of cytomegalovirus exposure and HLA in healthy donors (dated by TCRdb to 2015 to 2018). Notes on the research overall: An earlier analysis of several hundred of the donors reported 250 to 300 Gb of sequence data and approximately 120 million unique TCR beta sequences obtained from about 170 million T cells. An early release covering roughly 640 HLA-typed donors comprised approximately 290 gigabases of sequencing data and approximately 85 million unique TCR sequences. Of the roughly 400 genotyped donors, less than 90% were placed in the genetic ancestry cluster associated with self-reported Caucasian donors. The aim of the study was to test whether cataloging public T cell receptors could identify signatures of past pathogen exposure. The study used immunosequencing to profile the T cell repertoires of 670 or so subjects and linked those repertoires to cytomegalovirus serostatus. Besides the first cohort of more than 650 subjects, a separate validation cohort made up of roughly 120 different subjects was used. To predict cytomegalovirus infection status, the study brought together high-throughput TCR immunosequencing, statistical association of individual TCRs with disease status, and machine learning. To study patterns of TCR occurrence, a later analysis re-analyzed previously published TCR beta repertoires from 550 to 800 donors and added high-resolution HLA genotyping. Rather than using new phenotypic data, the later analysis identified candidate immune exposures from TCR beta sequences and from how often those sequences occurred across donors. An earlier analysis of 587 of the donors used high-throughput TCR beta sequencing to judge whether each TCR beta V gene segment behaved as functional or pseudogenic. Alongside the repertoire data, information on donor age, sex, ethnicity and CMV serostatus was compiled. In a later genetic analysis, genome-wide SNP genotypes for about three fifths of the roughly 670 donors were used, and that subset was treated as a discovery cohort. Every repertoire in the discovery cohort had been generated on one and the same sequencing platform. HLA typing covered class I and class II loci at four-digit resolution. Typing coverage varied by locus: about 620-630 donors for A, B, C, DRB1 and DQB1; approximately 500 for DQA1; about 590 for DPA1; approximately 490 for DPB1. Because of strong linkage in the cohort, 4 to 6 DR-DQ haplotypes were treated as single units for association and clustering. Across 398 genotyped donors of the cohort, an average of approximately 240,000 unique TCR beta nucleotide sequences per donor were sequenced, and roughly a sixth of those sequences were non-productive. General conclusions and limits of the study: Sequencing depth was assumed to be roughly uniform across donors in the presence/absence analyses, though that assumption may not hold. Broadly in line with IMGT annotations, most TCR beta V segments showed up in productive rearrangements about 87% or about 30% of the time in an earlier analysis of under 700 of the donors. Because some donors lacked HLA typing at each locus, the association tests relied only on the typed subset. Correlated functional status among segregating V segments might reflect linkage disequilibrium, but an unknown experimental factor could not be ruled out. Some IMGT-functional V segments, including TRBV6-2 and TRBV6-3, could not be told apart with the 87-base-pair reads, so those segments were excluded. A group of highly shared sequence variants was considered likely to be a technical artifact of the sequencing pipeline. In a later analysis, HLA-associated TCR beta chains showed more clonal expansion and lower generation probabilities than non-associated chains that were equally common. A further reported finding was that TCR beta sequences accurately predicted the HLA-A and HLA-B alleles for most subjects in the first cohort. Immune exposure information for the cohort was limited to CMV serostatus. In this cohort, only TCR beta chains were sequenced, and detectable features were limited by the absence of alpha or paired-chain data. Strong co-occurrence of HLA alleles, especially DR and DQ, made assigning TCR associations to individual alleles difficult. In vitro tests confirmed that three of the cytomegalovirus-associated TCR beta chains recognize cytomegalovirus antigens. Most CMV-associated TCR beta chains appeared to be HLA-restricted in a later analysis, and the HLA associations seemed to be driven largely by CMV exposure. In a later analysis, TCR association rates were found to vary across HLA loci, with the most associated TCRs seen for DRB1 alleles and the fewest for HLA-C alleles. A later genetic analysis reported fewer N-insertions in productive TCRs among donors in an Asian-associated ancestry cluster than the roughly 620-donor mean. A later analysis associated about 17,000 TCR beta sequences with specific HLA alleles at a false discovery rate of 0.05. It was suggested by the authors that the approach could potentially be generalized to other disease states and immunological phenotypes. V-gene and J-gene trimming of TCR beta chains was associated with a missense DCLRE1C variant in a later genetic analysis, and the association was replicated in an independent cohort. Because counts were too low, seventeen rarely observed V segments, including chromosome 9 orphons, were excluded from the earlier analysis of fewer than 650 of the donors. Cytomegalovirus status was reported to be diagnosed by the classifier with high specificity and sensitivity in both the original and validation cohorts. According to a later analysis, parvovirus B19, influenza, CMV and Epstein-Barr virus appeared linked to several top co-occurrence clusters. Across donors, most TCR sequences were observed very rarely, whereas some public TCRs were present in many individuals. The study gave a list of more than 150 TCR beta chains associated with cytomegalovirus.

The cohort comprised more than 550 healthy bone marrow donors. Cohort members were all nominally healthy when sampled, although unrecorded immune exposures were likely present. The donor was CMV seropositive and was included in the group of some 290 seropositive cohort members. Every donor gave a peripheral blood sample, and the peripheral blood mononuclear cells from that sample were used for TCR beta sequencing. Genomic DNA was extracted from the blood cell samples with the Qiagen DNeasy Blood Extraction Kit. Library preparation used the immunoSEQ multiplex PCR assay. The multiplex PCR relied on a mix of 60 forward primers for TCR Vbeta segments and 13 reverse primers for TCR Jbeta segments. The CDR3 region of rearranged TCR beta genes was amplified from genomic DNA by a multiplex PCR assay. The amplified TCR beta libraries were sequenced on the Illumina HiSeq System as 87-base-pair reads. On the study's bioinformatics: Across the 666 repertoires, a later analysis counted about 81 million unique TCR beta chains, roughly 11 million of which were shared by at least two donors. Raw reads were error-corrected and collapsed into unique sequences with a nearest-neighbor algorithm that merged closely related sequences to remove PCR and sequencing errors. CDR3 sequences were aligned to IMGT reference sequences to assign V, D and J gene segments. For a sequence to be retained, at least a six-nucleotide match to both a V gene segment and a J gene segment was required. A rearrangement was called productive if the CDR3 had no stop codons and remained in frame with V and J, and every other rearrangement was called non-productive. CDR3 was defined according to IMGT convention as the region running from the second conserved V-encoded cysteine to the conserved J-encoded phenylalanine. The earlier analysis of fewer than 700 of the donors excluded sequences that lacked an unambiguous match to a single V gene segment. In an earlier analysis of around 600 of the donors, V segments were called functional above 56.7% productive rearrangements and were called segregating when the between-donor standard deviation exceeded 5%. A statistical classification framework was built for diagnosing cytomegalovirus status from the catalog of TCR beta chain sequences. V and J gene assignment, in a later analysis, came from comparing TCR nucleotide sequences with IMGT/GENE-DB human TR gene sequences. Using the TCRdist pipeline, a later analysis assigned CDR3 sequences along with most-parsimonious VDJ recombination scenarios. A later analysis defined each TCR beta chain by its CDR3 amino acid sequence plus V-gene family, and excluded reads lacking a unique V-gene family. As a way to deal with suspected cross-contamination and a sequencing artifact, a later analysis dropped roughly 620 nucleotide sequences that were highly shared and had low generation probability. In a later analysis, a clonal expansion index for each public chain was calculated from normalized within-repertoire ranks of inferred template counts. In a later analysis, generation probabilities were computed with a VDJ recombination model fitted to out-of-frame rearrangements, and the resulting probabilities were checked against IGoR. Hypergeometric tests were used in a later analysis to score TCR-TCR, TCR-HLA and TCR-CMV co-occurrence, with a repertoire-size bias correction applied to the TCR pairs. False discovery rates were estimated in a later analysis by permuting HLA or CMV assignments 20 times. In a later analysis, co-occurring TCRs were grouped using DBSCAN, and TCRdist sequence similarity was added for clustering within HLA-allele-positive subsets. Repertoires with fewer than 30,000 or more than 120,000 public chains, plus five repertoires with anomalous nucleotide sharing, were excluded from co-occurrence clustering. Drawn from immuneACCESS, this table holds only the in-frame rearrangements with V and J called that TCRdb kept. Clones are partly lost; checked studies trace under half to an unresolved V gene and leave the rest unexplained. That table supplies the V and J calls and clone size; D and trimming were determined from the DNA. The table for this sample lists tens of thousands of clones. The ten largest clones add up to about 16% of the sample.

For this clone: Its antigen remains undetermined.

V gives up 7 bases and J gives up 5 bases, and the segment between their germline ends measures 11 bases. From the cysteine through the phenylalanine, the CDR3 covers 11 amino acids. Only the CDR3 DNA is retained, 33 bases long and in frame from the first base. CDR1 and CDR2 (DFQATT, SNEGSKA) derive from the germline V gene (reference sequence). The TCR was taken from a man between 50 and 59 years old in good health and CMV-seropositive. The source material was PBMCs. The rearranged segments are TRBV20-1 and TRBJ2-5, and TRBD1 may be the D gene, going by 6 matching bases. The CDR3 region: CSVTGSETQYF. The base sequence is TGCAGTGTAACAGGGTCGGAGACCCAGTACTTC.